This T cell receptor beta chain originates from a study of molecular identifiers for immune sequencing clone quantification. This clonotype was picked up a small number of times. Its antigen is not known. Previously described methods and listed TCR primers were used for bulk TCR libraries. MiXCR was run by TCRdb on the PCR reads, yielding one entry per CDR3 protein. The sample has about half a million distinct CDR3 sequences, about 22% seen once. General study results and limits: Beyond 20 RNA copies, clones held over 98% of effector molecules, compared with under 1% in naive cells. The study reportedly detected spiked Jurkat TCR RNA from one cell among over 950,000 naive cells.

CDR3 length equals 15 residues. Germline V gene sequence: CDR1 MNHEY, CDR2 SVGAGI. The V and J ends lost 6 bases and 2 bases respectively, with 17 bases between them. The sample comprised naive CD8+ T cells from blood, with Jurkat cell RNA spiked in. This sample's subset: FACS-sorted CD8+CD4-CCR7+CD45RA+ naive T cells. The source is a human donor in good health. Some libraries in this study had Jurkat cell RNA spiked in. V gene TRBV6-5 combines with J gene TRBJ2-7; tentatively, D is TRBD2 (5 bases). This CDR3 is CASRALAGAPYEQYF. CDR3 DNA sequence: TGTGCCAGCAGGGCCCTTGCGGGTGCTCCCTACGAGCAGTACTTC.